This T cell receptor beta chain appears in the sequencing data of a study of T cell repertoires in cytomegalovirus infection. Study overall: Public TCR beta signatures marked donors with CMV infection and the matching HLA.

TCRdb fed the reads into MiXCR, producing one record per CDR3 protein. This sample carries about 260,000 distinct CDR3 sequences, approximately 9.1% of them seen once, and the ten largest clones take about 14%. As regards this clonotype: Antigen specificity is unknown.

Germline CDR1 reads DFQATT; CDR2 reads SNEGSKA (reference sequence). V lost 4 bases to trimming and J lost 0 bases; unmatched junction nucleotides: 3. There are 13 residues in the CDR3. Findings and limits, study-wide: The study found HLA-C-restricted CMV-specific TCR beta clonotypes dominating the ex vivo response. Frequencies of public TCR beta families were cumulated, and this identified carriers of CMV plus the relevant HLA.

The chain uses TRBV20-1 and TRBJ2-7, with TRBD2 identical over 7 bases. The sequence derives from a human donor in good health (CMV status not recorded). Some clones in this sample may be carry-over from other donors' samples. Sequencing input: PBMCs. The CDR3 DNA reads as TGCAGTGCTATACGGGACTACTCCTACGAGCAGTACTTC. Translation gives CSAIRDYSYEQYF.